The 6 T cell receptor beta chains in this list originate from one sample, sequenced in a study of Graves' ophthalmopathy and Graves' hyperthyroidism. The TCR beta CDR3 regions underwent amplification from RNA transcripts. An opening RT-PCR round employed HTBI primers and preceded a second-round multiplex PCR. TCRdb re-called the multiplex PCR reads with MiXCR, one entry per CDR3 protein. Here the sample spans over 650,000 distinct CDR3 sequences, over 40% being singletons. Sequencing input: peripheral blood. All receptors derive from an adult man with Graves' ophthalmopathy.

The table lists this clonotype with many counts. The chain is built from TRBV7-9 and TRBJ1-5; no definite D call. V was pared by 0 bases and J by 7 bases, with 10 bases between. Germline values: CDR1 SEHNR, CDR2 FQNEAQ (reference sequence). This CDR3 contains 14 residues. The CDR3: CASSLAGERQPQHF. Here the CDR3 DNA reads TGTGCCAGCAGCTTAGCTGGGGAGCGGCAGCCCCAGCATTTT.

This chain links TRBV19 with TRBJ2-4; D uncertain. V was pared by 6 bases and J by 5 bases, with 11 bases between. Per germline, CDR1 LNHDA and CDR2 SQIVND (reference sequence). The CDR3 extends over 13 amino acids. The CDR3 DNA follows: TGTGCCAGTAGCATGAACGGACAAAACATTCAGTACTTC. Translation: CASSMNGQNIQYF.

The V and J genes are TRBV20-1 and TRBJ2-5, with TRBD1 matching over 7 bases. CDR1 is DFQATT and CDR2 is SNEGSKA in the germline V gene (reference sequence). The CDR3 sequence is 16 residues long. Trimming took 3 bases from V and 2 from J; bases not matched to a gene: 12. CDR3 region: CSARQQGQASQETQYF. The CDR3, as DNA: TGCAGTGCTAGGCAGCAAGGACAGGCCTCTCAAGAGACCCAGTACTTC.

This chain uses TRBV15 with TRBJ1-5, with a possible D match to TRBD1 (6 bases). With 2 bases removed from V and 7 bases from J, the gap between germline ends came to 15 bases. Germline assignment: CDR1 LNHNV and CDR2 YYDKDF (reference sequence). The CDR3 loop spans 15 amino acids. CDR3 protein: CATSRRRGGEQPQHF. CDR3 nucleotides: TGTGCCACCAGCAGACGTAGAGGGGGAGAACAGCCCCAGCATTTT.

This sequence joins TRBV12-5 and TRBJ2-2, with D hard to call. CDR3 length: 14 amino acids. V was pared by 6 bases and J by 1 base, with 9 bases between. Looked up from germline, CDR1 is LGHNT and CDR2 is FRNRAP. CDR3 protein: CASGPRGNTGELFF. Here the CDR3 DNA reads TGTGCTAGTGGACCCAGAGGGAACACCGGGGAGCTGTTTTTT.

The genes are TRBV12-3 or TRBV12-4 and TRBJ2-5; D is unclear. The ends were cut back, 7 bases at V and 0 bases at J, with 12 bases in the middle. The CDR3 loop spans 14 amino acids. DNA of the CDR3: TGTGCCAGCACTGAACAGTTGAACCAAGAGACCCAGTACTTC. This sequence encodes CASTEQLNQETQYF.